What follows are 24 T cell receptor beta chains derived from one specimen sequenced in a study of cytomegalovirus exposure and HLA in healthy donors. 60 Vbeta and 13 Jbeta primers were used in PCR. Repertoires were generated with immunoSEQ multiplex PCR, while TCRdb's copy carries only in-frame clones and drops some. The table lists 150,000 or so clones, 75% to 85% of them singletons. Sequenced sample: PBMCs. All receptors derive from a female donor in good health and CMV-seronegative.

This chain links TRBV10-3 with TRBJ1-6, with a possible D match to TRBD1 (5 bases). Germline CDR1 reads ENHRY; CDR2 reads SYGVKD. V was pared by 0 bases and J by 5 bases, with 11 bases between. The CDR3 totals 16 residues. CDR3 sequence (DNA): TGTGCCATCAGTGAGTCGCAGGGCTTGGATAATTCACCCCTCCACTTT. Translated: CAISESQGLDNSPLHF.

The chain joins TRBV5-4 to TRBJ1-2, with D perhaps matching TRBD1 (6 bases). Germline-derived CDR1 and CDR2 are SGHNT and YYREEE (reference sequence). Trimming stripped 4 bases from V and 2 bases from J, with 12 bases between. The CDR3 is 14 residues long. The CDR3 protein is CASSPAGTNYGYTF. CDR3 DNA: TGTGCCAGCAGCCCCGCCGGGACAAACTATGGCTACACCTTC.

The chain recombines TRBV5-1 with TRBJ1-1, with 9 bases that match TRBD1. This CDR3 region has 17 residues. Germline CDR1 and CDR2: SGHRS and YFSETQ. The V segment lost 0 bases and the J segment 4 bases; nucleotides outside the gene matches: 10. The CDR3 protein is CASSLDGQGFVGTEAFF. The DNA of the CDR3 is TGCGCCAGCAGCTTGGATGGACAGGGGTTCGTCGGCACTGAAGCTTTCTTT.

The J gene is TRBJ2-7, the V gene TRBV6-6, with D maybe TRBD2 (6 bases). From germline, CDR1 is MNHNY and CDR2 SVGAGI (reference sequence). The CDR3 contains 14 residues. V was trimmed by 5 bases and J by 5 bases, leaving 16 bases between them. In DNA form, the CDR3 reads TGTGCCAGCAGTGGGGACTCCACGGGGGACGAGCAGTACTTC. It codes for CASSGDSTGDEQYF.

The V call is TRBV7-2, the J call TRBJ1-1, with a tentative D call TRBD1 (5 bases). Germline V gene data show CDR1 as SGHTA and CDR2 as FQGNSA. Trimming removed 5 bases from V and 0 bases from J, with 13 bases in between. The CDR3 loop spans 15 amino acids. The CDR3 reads CASSQRQIVNTEAFF. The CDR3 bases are TGTGCCAGCAGCCAGCGACAGATTGTGAACACTGAAGCTTTCTTT.

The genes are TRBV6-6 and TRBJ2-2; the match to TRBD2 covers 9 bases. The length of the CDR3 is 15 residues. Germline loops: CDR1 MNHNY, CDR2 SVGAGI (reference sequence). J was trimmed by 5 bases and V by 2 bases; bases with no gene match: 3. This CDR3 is CASSYVAGGTGELFF. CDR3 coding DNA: TGTGCCAGCAGTTACGTCGCGGGAGGGACCGGGGAGCTGTTTTTT.

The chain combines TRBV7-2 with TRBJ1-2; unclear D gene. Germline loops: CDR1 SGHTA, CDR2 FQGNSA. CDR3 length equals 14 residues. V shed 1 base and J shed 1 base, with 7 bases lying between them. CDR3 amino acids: CASSLDTVNYGYTF. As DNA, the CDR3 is TGTGCCAGCAGCTTAGACACAGTTAACTATGGCTACACCTTC.

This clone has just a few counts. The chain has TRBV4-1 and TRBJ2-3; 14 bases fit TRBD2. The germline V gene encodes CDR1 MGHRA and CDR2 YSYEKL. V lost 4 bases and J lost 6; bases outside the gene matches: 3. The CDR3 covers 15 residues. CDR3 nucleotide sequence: TGCGCCAGCAGCCCAGGACTAGCGGGAGGCGATACGCAGTATTTT. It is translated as CASSPGLAGGDTQYF.

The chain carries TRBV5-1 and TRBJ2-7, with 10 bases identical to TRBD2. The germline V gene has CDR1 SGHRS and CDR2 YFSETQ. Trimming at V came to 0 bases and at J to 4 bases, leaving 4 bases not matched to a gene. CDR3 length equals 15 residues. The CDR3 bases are TGCGCCAGCAGCTTGGGAGCGGGAGGGCCATACGAGCAGTACTTC. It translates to CASSLGAGGPYEQYF.

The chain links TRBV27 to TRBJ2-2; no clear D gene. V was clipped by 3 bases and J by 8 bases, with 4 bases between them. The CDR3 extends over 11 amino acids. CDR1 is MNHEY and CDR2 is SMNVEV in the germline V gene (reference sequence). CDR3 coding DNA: TGTGCCAGCAGTTTGGAGGGGGAGCTGTTTTTT. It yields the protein CASSLEGELFF.

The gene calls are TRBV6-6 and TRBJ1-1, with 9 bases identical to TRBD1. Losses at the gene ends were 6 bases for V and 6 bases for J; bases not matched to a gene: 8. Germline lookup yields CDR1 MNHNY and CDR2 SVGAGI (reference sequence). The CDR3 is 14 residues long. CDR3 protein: CASRRQGVGAEAFF. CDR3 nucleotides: TGTGCCAGCAGGCGACAGGGGGTAGGCGCTGAAGCTTTCTTT.

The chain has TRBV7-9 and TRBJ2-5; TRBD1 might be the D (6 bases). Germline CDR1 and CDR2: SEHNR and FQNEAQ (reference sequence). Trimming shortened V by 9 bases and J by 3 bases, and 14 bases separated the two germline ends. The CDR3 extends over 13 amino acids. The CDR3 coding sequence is TGTGCCAGGCAGGGGTTCGGGGAAGAGACCCAGTACTTC. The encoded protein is CARQGFGEETQYF.

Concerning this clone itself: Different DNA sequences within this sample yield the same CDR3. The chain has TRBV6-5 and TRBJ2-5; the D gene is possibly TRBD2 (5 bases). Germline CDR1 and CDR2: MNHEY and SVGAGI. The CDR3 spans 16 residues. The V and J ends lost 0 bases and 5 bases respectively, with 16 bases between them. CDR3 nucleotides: TGTGCCAGCAGTTACTCCCTCACGGGGAAACAGGAGACCCAGTACTTC. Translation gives CASSYSLTGKQETQYF.

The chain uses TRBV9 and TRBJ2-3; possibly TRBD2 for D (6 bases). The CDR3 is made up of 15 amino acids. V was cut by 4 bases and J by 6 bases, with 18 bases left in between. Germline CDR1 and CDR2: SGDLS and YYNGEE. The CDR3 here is CASSPDGTRRDTQYF. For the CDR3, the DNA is TGTGCCAGCAGCCCCGACGGGACTCGACGGGATACGCAGTATTTT.

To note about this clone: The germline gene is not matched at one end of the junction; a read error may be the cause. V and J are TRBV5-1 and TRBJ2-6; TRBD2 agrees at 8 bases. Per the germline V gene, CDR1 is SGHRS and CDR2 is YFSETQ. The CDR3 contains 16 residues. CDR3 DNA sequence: TGCGCCAGCAGCATGACGGACCCGGGAGGGGCCAACGGCCTGACTTTC. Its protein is CASSMTDPGGANGLTF.

The CDR3 spells CASSVSRIDNSPLHF. In nucleotides, the CDR3 is TGTGCCAGCAGTGTGTCCAGAATCGATAATTCACCCCTCCACTTT. This chain links TRBV6-1 with TRBJ1-6; D call uncertain. V dropped 4 bases and J dropped 5 bases, with 12 bases sitting between them. CDR1 is MNHNS and CDR2 is SASEGT in the germline V gene. The CDR3 covers 15 residues.

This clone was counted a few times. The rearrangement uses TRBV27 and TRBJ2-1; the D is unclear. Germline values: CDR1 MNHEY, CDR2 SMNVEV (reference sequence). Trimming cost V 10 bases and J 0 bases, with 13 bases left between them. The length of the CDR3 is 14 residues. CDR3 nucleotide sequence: TGTGCCACCCACGGTCCGGGCTCCTACAATGAGCAGTTCTTC. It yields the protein CATHGPGSYNEQFF.

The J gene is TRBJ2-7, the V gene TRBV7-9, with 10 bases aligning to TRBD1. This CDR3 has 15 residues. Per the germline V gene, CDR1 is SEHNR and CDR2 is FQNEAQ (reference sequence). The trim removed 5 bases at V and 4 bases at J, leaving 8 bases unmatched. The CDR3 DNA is TGTGCCAGCAGCCAACCGGGACAGGGGTTATACGAGCAGTACTTC. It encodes CASSQPGQGLYEQYF.

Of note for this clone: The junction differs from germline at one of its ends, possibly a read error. CDR3 sequence reads: CASSYRADNRPQHF. The DNA for the CDR3 is TGTGCCAGCAGTTACCGCGCAGACAATCGGCCCCAGCATTTT. The chain carries TRBV6-5 and TRBJ1-5; D not certain. This CDR3 region has 14 residues. Germline lookup yields CDR1 MNHEY and CDR2 SVGAGI.

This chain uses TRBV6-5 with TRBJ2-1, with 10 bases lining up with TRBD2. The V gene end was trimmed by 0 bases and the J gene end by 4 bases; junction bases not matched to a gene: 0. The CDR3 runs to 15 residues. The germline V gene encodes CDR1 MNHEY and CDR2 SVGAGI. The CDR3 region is CASSYSTSGYNEQFF. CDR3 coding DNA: TGTGCCAGCAGTTACTCGACTAGCGGGTACAATGAGCAGTTCTTC.

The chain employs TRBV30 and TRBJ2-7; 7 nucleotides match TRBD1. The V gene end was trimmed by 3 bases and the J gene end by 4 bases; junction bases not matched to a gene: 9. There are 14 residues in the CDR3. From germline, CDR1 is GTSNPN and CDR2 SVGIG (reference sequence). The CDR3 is CAWSDRALLYEQYF. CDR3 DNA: TGTGCCTGGAGCGACAGGGCCCTTCTATACGAGCAGTACTTC.

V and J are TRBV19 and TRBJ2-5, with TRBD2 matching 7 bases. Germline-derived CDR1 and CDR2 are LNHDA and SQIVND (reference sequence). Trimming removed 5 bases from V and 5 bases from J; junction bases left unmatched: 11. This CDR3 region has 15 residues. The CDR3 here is CASSFNGGGSETQYF. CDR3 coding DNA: TGTGCCAGTAGTTTTAACGGCGGCGGGAGTGAGACCCAGTACTTC.

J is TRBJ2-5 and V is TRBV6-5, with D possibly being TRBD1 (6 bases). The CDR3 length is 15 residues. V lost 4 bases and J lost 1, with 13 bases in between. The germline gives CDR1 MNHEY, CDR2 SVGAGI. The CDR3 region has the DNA TGTGCCAGCAGTTTCCGTAGGGGGACCCAAGAGACCCAGTACTTC. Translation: CASSFRRGTQETQYF.

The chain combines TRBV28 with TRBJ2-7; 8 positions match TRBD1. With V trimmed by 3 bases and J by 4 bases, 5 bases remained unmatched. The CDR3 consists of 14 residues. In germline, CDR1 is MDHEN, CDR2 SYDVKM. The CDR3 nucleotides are TGTGCCAGCAGTTTTTCAGGGGGCTGGTACGAGCAGTACTTC. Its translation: CASSFSGGWYEQYF.